These 4 T cell receptor beta chains originate from one sample sequenced in a study of blood T cell repertoires in COVID-19. Generated by immunoSEQ multiplex PCR, the TCRdb table keeps only in-frame clones and is missing some. The sample has about 240,000 clones, roughly 90% seen once. The specimen sequenced was PBMCs or T cells enriched from blood (not recorded which). The receptor source for this set is a woman aged 30 to 39 who had recovered from COVID-19.

As regards this clone: The sample carries other DNA sequences with the same CDR3. The rearrangement links TRBV18 to TRBJ2-6; a possible D gene is TRBD1 (5 bases). The germline gives CDR1 KGHSH, CDR2 LQKENI. The CDR3 totals 15 residues. The V and J ends lost 2 bases and 2 bases respectively, with 7 bases between them. CDR3 sequence: CASSPRGTGANVLTF. In nucleotides, the CDR3 is TGTGCCAGCTCACCAAGGGGCACTGGGGCCAACGTCCTGACTTTC.

This clone has just one count. The genes are TRBV24-1 and TRBJ2-3, with 9 bases that match TRBD1. The trim removed 7 bases at V and 2 bases at J, leaving 6 bases unmatched. Germline assignment: CDR1 KGHDR and CDR2 SFDVKD. There are 15 residues in the CDR3. CDR3 region: CATSPRDRDTDTQYF. The CDR3 DNA reads as TGTGCCACCAGCCCCCGGGACAGGGACACAGATACGCAGTATTTT.

The V and J genes are TRBV6-2 or TRBV6-3 and TRBJ1-2, with D hard to call. Germline CDR1 and CDR2: MNHEY and SVGEGT. The ends were cut back, 3 bases at V and 6 bases at J, with 11 bases in the middle. The CDR3 runs to 13 residues. The CDR3 sequence: CASSYLRRDGYTF. The CDR3 bases are TGTGCCAGCAGTTATCTGAGGAGGGATGGCTACACCTTC.

This clone was recorded only once. This chain joins TRBV27 and TRBJ2-7; 13 positions agree with TRBD2. There are 15 residues in the CDR3. Trimming took 3 bases from V and 3 from J; bases not matched to a gene: 2. CDR1 and CDR2 from the germline V gene are MNHEY and SMNVEV (reference sequence). CDR3 coding DNA: TGTGCCAGCAGTTTGGGACTAGCGGGATTCTACGAGCAGTACTTC. Translating gives CASSLGLAGFYEQYF.